Presented here are 20 T cell receptor beta chains from one specimen sequenced in a study of human T cells and chemical hapten exposure. MiXCR was run by TCRdb on the RACE reads, yielding one entry per CDR3 protein. Found here are 350,000 to 400,000 distinct CDR3 sequences, around 6% of them singletons; the top ten hold over 5.5%. The sample's time point: patch test 2, 6 weeks after DPC sensitization. This sample's treatment: therapeutic diphenylcyclopropenone sensitization with weekly scalp DPC. Sample: whole blood, taken in connection with sensitization to the hapten diphenylcyclopropenone (DPC). The origin of the receptors is a woman between 18 and 30 years old with alopecia areata. Some clones in this sample may be carry-over from other donors' samples.

V usage is TRBV10-3 and J usage is TRBJ2-3, with D possibly being TRBD2 (6 bases). Trimming shortened V by 4 bases and J by 6 bases, and 11 bases separated the two germline ends. CDR3 length: 13 amino acids. Germline V CDR1 and CDR2: ENHRY, SYGVKD. In DNA, the CDR3 is TGTGCCATCAGTGGACTAGGTCTGGATACGCAGTATTTT. Translated: CAISGLGLDTQYF.

This clonotype was detected only a few times. V gene TRBV4-3 combines with J gene TRBJ2-2; D unresolved. This CDR3 is 16 amino acids long. Germline V gene sequence: CDR1 LGHNA, CDR2 YSLEER. V lost 0 bases to trimming and J lost 6 bases, with 14 bases between them. CDR3 amino acids: CASSQDGPGAAGELFF. The CDR3, as DNA: TGCGCCAGCAGCCAAGATGGTCCAGGCGCGGCCGGGGAGCTGTTTTTT.

This clonotype showed up just a few times. The chain employs TRBV20-1 and TRBJ2-2; D unclear. Germline V gene lookup returns CDR1 DFQATT and CDR2 SNEGSKA (reference sequence). The V end lost 0 bases, the J end lost 4 bases, and 6 bases lay between the germline ends. The CDR3 contains 13 residues. The CDR3 DNA follows: TGCAGTGCTAGAGATATCGGCACCGGGGAGCTGTTTTTT. It yields the protein CSARDIGTGELFF.

This clonotype was counted a single time. A much larger clone lies a single base off, so this may be a read error. V usage is TRBV12-3 or TRBV12-4 and J usage is TRBJ1-1; TRBD1 agrees at 9 bases. V shed 7 bases and J 3 bases; nucleotides not matched to a gene: 15. The CDR3 has 17 amino acids. CDR3 nucleotides: TGTGCCAGCACCCGACCCGGGACAGGGTTAATGGACACTGAAGCTTTCTTT. Encoded protein: CASTRPGTGLMDTEAFF.

The chain carries TRBV27 and TRBJ2-2; possibly TRBD1 for D (7 bases). The germline CDR1 and CDR2 sequences are MNHEY and SMNVEV (reference sequence). V lost 10 bases, J lost 4 bases, and 16 bases lay in between. This CDR3 is built from 14 residues. The CDR3 coding sequence is TGTGCCACCAGGAGGGGGCCGGGCACCGGGGAGCTGTTTTTT. This gives the protein CATRRGPGTGELFF.

CDR3 sequence reads: CASRQGAEQYF. In DNA form, the CDR3 reads TGTGCCAGCAGACAGGGGGCCGAGCAGTACTTC. The rearrangement uses TRBV6-2 or TRBV6-3 and TRBJ2-7, with TRBD1 matching over 9 bases. Germline V gene data show CDR1 as MNHEY and CDR2 as SVGEGT. The CDR3 has 11 amino acids. The V segment lost 6 bases and the J segment 6 bases; nucleotides outside the gene matches: 0.

This clonotype was seen only a few times. The V and J genes are TRBV6-2 or TRBV6-3 and TRBJ2-2, with 7 nucleotides matching TRBD1. The J segment lost 2 bases and the V segment lost 6 bases, leaving 6 bases of the junction unmatched. Germline CDR1 and CDR2: MNHEY and SVGEGT. The CDR3 is 15 amino acids. The DNA for the CDR3 is TGTGCCAGCAGCCTGACAGGGCCAAACACCGGGGAGCTGTTTTTT. Translated, it gives CASSLTGPNTGELFF.

This clonotype was seen many times. The chain has TRBV6-8 and TRBJ2-7; TRBD1 is a possible D gene (6 bases). The V gene's germline CDR1 is MNHGY and CDR2 SAAAGT. The CDR3 spans 13 residues. Trimming stripped 6 bases from V and 5 bases from J, with 14 bases between. CDR3 loop: CASRATGIHEQYF. CDR3 sequence (DNA): TGTGCCAGCAGAGCCACAGGGATCCACGAGCAGTACTTC.

The gene calls are TRBV6-2 or TRBV6-3 and TRBJ1-1; D call uncertain. This CDR3 spans 12 amino acids. The V end lost 5 bases, the J end lost 0 bases, and 4 bases lay between the germline ends. CDR1 MNHEY and CDR2 SVGEGT come from the germline V gene. CDR3 region: CASSKLNTEAFF. CDR3 DNA: TGTGCCAGCAGTAAGTTGAACACTGAAGCTTTCTTT.

The V call is TRBV7-8, the J call TRBJ2-7; weak D call: TRBD1 (5 bases). V was clipped by 1 base and J by 5 bases, with 15 bases between them. The CDR3 contains 15 residues. CDR1 and CDR2 from the germline V gene are SGHVS and FQNEAQ. This CDR3 reads CASSLGQTVPDEQYF. The CDR3 DNA sequence: TGTGCCAGCAGCTTAGGGCAGACAGTTCCCGACGAGCAGTACTTC.

This clonotype was recorded many times. This chain links TRBV7-6 with TRBJ2-2; 8 bases agree with TRBD2. After removal of 5 bases from V and 2 bases from J, the junction contained 7 bases not matched to a gene. This CDR3 has 16 residues. Germline values: CDR1 SGHVS, CDR2 FNYEAQ. The CDR3 nucleotides read TGTGCCAGCAGCCGCCTCGCGGGGGGTAACACCGGGGAGCTGTTTTTT. It codes for CASSRLAGGNTGELFF.

Many counts were recorded for this clonotype. The V gene is TRBV20-1, the J gene TRBJ1-6; 7 positions agree with TRBD1. The CDR3 runs 15 residues. Germline lookup yields CDR1 DFQATT and CDR2 SNEGSKA (reference sequence). V shed 0 bases, J shed 5 bases, and the junction held 4 bases outside the gene matches. This chain's CDR3 is CSARDPGGDNSPLHF. CDR3 nucleotide sequence: TGCAGTGCTAGAGATCCAGGGGGGGATAATTCACCCCTCCACTTT.

This clonotype was seen repeatedly, ten times or more. The gene calls are TRBV10-3 and TRBJ1-1; maybe TRBD1 (5 bases). Trimming stripped 11 bases from V and 3 bases from J, with 7 bases between. The CDR3 covers 10 residues. Germline values: CDR1 ENHRY, CDR2 SYGVKD. CDR3 amino acids: CAGGDTEAFF. The CDR3 region has the DNA TGTGCCGGAGGGGACACTGAAGCTTTCTTT.

This clonotype appeared a few times. A junction boundary mismatches the germline segment, possibly from a read error. The chain employs TRBV6-1 and TRBJ2-7; D remains ambiguous. There are 12 residues in the CDR3. The V gene's germline CDR1 is MNHNS and CDR2 SASEGT. The CDR3 sequence: CASRQELNRWDF. As DNA, the CDR3 is TGTGCCAGCAGACAAGAACTTAATCGGTGGGACTTC.

There are many counts of this clonotype. V is TRBV12-3 or TRBV12-4 and J is TRBJ1-5; possible D gene TRBD1, 5 bases. This CDR3 contains 14 residues. V shed 5 bases and J shed 4 bases, with 12 bases lying between them. The CDR3 sequence is CASSGGRGNQPQHF. CDR3 bases: TGTGCCAGCAGTGGGGGACGGGGGAATCAGCCCCAGCATTTT.

V gene TRBV14 combines with J gene TRBJ1-3; D call uncertain. CDR3 length: 16 residues. CDR1 and CDR2 (germline): SGHDN, FVKESK. The ends were cut back, 0 bases at V and 0 bases at J, with 9 bases in the middle. The CDR3, as DNA: TGTGCCAGCAGCCAAGATTTGGGGAACTCTGGAAACACCATATATTTT. It yields the protein CASSQDLGNSGNTIYF.

V and J are TRBV20-1 and TRBJ1-4, with 7 bases aligning to TRBD1. Germline V lookup: CDR1 DFQATT, CDR2 SNEGSKA (reference sequence). The V gene end was trimmed by 5 bases and the J gene end by 5 bases; junction bases not matched to a gene: 11. This CDR3 region has 15 residues. The DNA of the CDR3 is TGCAGTGCTGACGGAATCAGGGGGGAAAATGAAAAACTGTTTTTT. It codes for CSADGIRGENEKLFF.

This clonotype was recorded at least ten times. This rearrangement joins TRBV6-5 to TRBJ2-3; 7 nucleotides match TRBD1. Per the germline V gene, CDR1 is MNHEY and CDR2 is SVGAGI. The CDR3 spans 13 residues. V shed 6 bases and J 4 bases; nucleotides not matched to a gene: 4. CDR3 sequence (DNA): TGTGCCAGCAGCCCACAGGGGTCAGATACGCAGTATTTT. Amino acid sequence: CASSPQGSDTQYF.

The chain couples TRBV3-1 to TRBJ1-1; 7 bases are shared with TRBD1. CDR1 is LGHDT, CDR2 YNNKEL, per germline (reference sequence). With 0 bases clipped from V and 9 bases from J, the junction kept 4 bases outside the gene matches. The CDR3 consists of 13 residues. CDR3 DNA: TGTGCCAGCAGCCAAGAAGGGGGCAGCAAAGCTTTCTTT. Protein sequence: CASSQEGGSKAFF.

Only a few counts were recorded for this clonotype. The chain combines TRBV7-2 with TRBJ2-2; unclear D gene. CDR1 SGHTA and CDR2 FQGNSA come from the germline V gene. The V and J ends lost 3 bases and 0 bases respectively, with 8 bases between them. This CDR3 region has 15 residues. The CDR3 DNA sequence: TGTGCCAGCAGCTTTCATCAGGCGAACACCGGGGAGCTGTTTTTT. Translation: CASSFHQANTGELFF. The full variable domain, its missing parts supplied by reference TRBV7-2 and TRBJ2-2, is GAGVSQSPSNKVTEKGKDVELRCDPISGHTALYWYRQSLGQGLEFLIYFQGNSAPDKSGLPSDRFSAERTGGSVSTLTIQRTQQEDSAVYLCASSFHQANTGELFFGEGSRLTVL.